This T cell receptor beta chain was captured by sequencing in a study of blood T cell repertoires in COVID-19. In the original analysis: Reference gene primer amplification gave estimated nucleated cell counts. Repertoires were generated with immunoSEQ multiplex PCR, while TCRdb's copy carries only in-frame clones and drops some. The DNA was the basis for D and trimming; V, J and clone size are from that table. The sample shows more than 300,000 clones, about 87% of them seen only once. The ends were cut back, 0 bases at V and 6 bases at J, with 16 bases in the middle. The CDR3 has 16 amino acids. Germline CDR1 reads LGHNA; CDR2 reads YNFKEQ. This clone was seen only once.

The sample comprised peripheral blood. The V call is TRBV4-2, the J call TRBJ2-3, with a tentative D call TRBD2 (7 bases). The origin of this receptor is a woman aged 45-59 years with COVID-19, enrolled during active disease. For the CDR3, the DNA is TGTGCCAGCAGCCAAGATCCCCCGGGGAGGGGGGATACGCAGTATTTT. Amino acids: CASSQDPPGRGDTQYF.